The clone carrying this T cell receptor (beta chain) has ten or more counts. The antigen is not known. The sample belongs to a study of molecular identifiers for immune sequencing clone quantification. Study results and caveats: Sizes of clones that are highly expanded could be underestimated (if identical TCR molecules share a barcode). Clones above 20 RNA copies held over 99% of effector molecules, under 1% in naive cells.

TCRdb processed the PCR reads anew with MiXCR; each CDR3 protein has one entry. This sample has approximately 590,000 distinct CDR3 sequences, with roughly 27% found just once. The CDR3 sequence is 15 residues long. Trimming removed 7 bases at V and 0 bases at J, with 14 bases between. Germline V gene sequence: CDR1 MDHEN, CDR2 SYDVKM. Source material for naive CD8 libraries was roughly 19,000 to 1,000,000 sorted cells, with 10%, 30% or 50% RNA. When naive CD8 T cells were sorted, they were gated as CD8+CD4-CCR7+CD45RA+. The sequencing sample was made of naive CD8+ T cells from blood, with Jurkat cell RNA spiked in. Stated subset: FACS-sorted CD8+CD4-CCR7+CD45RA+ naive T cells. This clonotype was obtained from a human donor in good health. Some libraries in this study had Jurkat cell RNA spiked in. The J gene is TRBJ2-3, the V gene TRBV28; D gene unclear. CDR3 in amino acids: CASTSTGSSTDTQYF. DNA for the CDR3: TGTGCCAGCACCTCCACCGGTTCTAGCACAGATACGCAGTATTTT.